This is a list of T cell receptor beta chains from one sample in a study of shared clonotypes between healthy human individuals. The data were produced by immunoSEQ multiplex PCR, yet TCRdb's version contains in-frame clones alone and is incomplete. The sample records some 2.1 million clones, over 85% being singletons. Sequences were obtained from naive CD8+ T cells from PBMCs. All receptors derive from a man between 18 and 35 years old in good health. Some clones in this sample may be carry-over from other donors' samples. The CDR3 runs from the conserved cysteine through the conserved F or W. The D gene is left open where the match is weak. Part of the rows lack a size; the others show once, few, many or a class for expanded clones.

CDR3 protein: CASSAGTHANNYGYTF; CDR3 DNA: TGTGCCAGCAGCGCGGGGACACACGCCAATAACTATGGCTACACCTTC; J gene: TRBJ1-2; clone size: .; D gene: .; V gene: TRBV9
CDR3 protein: CASSLARTVNTEAFF; CDR3 DNA: TGCGCCAGCAGCTTGGCCAGGACAGTGAACACTGAAGCTTTCTTT; J gene: TRBJ1-1; clone size: .; D gene: .; V gene: TRBV5-1
CDR3 protein: CASSLEFAANYGYTF; CDR3 DNA: TGTGCCAGCAGCTTAGAGTTCGCAGCTAACTATGGCTACACCTTC; J gene: TRBJ1-2; clone size: once; D gene: .; V gene: TRBV11-2
CDR3 protein: CASSSRRGLAGAEQYF; CDR3 DNA: TGTGCCAGCAGCTCAAGAAGGGGACTAGCGGGAGCCGAGCAGTACTTC; J gene: TRBJ2-7; clone size: .; D gene: TRBD2; V gene: TRBV9
CDR3 protein: CASGQWDWETQYF; CDR3 DNA: TGTGCCAGCGGACAGTGGGATTGGGAGACCCAGTACTTC; J gene: TRBJ2-5; clone size: .; D gene: .; V gene: TRBV5-4
CDR3 protein: CASSVGQGGGVNEQFF; CDR3 DNA: TGTGCCAGCAGCGTAGGCCAAGGGGGAGGGGTCAATGAGCAGTTCTTC; J gene: TRBJ2-1; clone size: .; D gene: .; V gene: TRBV9
CDR3 protein: CSVERRGVNEKLFF; CDR3 DNA: TGCAGCGTTGAACGGCGGGGTGTTAATGAAAAACTGTTTTTT; J gene: TRBJ1-4; clone size: .; D gene: .; V gene: TRBV29-1
CDR3 protein: CASSDGGRARTGELFF; CDR3 DNA: TGTGCCAGCAGTGACGGCGGGAGGGCCCGGACCGGGGAGCTGTTTTTT; J gene: TRBJ2-2; clone size: .; D gene: TRBD2; V gene: TRBV6-4
CDR3 protein: CASSVSGTGSYEQYF; CDR3 DNA: TGTGCCAGCAGCGTAAGCGGGACAGGTTCCTACGAGCAGTACTTC; J gene: TRBJ2-7; clone size: .; D gene: .; V gene: TRBV9
CDR3 protein: CASSMGQGAFTEAFF; CDR3 DNA: TGTGCCAGTAGTATGGGACAGGGGGCTTTCACTGAAGCTTTCTTT; J gene: TRBJ1-1; clone size: few; D gene: TRBD1; V gene: TRBV19